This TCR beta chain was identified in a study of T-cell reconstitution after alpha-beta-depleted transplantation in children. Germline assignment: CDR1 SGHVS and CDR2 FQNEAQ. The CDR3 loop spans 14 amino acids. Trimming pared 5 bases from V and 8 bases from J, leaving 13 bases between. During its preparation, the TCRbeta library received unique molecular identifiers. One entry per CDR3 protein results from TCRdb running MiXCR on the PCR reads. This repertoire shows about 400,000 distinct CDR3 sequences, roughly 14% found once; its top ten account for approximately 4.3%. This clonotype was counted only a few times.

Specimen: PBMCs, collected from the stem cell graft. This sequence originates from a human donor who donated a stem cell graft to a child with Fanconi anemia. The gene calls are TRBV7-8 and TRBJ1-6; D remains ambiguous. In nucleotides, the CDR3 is TGTGCCAGCAGCCGGACGTACCGGGATTCACCCCTCCACTTT. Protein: CASSRTYRDSPLHF.